The T cell receptor (beta chain) under discussion was sequenced for a study of blood T cells in healthy people across ages. The CDR3 contains 14 residues. The germline V gene encodes CDR1 MNHEY and CDR2 SVGEGT. The trim removed 8 bases at V and 5 bases at J, leaving 7 bases unmatched. A second PCR of 7 to 11 cycles used a sample-barcoded 5' primer and a J-beta primer mix. TCRdb fed the 5' RACE reads into MiXCR, producing one record per CDR3 protein. This sample carries under 750,000 distinct CDR3 sequences, roughly 48% of them seen once, and the ten largest clones take around 23%. The chain uses TRBV6-2 or TRBV6-3 and TRBJ2-1; 9 bases align to TRBD2. This sequence was found in an elderly man in good health. Material: blood. CDR3 coding DNA: TGTGCCAGCGGAAAGACTAGCGGAGACAATGAGCAGTTCTTC. Translated: CASGKTSGDNEQFF.